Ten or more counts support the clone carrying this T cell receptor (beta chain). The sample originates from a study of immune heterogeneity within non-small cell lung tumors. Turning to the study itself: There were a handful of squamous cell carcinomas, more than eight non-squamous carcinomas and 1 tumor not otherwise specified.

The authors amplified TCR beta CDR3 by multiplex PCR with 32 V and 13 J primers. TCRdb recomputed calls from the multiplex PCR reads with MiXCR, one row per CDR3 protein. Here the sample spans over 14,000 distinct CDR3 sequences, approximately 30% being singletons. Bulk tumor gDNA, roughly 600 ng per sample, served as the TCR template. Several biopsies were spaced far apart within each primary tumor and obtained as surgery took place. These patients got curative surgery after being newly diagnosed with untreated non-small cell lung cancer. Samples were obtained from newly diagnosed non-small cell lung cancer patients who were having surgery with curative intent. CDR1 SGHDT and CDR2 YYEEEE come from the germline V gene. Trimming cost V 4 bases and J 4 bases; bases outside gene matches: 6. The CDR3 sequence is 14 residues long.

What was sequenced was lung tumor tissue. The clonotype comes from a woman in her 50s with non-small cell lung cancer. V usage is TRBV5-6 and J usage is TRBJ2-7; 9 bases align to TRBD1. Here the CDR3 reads CASSGNRGRYEQYF. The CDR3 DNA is TGTGCCAGCAGCGGTAACAGGGGGCGATACGAGCAGTACTTC.